A selection of T cell receptor beta chains follows, all from one sample in a study of OX40 agonist ivuxolimab in advanced cancers. Sequencing used immunoSEQ multiplex PCR; TCRdb keeps in-frame clones, though not all of them. Here the sample spans some 84,000 clones, roughly 90% being singletons. This sample comprised CD4+ or CD8+ T cells sorted from blood, obtained in a trial of the OX40 agonist ivuxolimab. The origin of the receptors is an adult with an advanced solid tumor such as melanoma, head and neck, liver or kidney cancer. CDR3s include the opening cysteine and the closing phenylalanine or tryptophan. The D gene is left open where the match is weak. Expanded clones get a size class; other rows say once, few or many, or leave the size out.

TRBJ1-4	TRBV5-6	-	-	CASSLGTSANEKLFF	TGTGCCAGCAGCTTAGGGACATCGGCTAATGAAAAACTGTTTTTT
TRBJ2-2	TRBV30	-	TRBD2	CAWTGTSSTGELFF	TGTGCCTGGACCGGGACTAGTAGCACCGGGGAGCTGTTTTTT
TRBJ2-2	TRBV6-5	-	-	CASSSPGRANTGELFF	TGTGCCAGCAGTTCGCCCGGGAGAGCAAACACCGGGGAGCTGTTTTTT
TRBJ2-7	TRBV7-9	-	-	CASSNGVGGHEQYF	TGTGCCAGCAGTAATGGGGTGGGGGGCCACGAGCAGTACTTC
TRBJ2-2	TRBV2	-	-	CASSPGALTGELFF	TGTGCCAGCAGCCCGGGGGCCCTCACCGGGGAGCTGTTTTTT
TRBJ1-2	TRBV2	-	TRBD1	CARDRGSLPIYGYTF	TGTGCCAGGGACAGGGGATCCCTCCCTATCTATGGCTACACCTTC
TRBJ2-5	TRBV15	-	TRBD1	CATSLRQGLSETQYF	TGTGCCACCAGCTTACGACAGGGGTTGTCAGAGACCCAGTACTTC
TRBJ2-1	TRBV5-4	-	TRBD2	CASSLMSGGPYNEQFF	TGTGCCAGCAGCTTGATGTCGGGGGGGCCTTACAATGAGCAGTTCTTC
TRBJ2-1	TRBV19	-	-	CASKPGRSSYNEQFF	TGTGCCAGTAAACCGGGACGGAGCTCCTACAATGAGCAGTTCTTC
TRBJ2-1	TRBV6-6	-	-	CASSLGGGGHNEQFF	TGTGCCAGCAGTTTGGGAGGCGGGGGCCACAATGAGCAGTTCTTC
TRBJ2-7	TRBV29-1	once	-	CSVVGRDTPYEQYF	TGCAGCGTTGTAGGGCGGGACACCCCCTACGAGCAGTACTTC
TRBJ1-1	TRBV4-1	-	-	CASSQAMGIEAFF	TGCGCCAGCAGCCAAGCCATGGGAATAGAAGCTTTCTTT
TRBJ2-1	TRBV4-2	-	TRBD2	CASSHRAGGPNEQFF	TGTGCCAGCAGCCACCGAGCGGGGGGGCCCAATGAGCAGTTCTTC
TRBJ1-2	TRBV27	-	-	CASSFAGAVNGYTF	TGTGCCAGCAGTTTTGCAGGGGCGGTAAATGGCTACACCTTC
TRBJ2-7	TRBV11-2	-	TRBD1	CASSLGGQGSSYEQYF	TGTGCCAGCAGCTTAGGGGGACAGGGGTCTTCCTACGAGCAGTACTTC
TRBJ1-2	TRBV7-2	-	TRBD1	CASSPPGTGNYGYTF	TGTGCCAGCAGCCCACCCGGGACAGGGAACTATGGCTACACCTTC
TRBJ2-3	TRBV11-2	-	-	CASSLADSSPRRSTQYF	TGTGCCAGCAGCTTAGCTGACTCGTCCCCCCGGAGAAGTACGCAGTATTTT
TRBJ2-3	TRBV7-3	once	-	CASSLPDNSPTDTQYF	TGTGCCAGCAGCTTACCCGATAATTCCCCCACAGATACGCAGTATTTT
TRBJ2-3	TRBV4-2	once	-	CASSQEHTGITDTQYF	TGTGCCAGCAGCCAAGAACATACGGGGATCACAGATACGCAGTATTTT
TRBJ1-2	TRBV6-5	-	-	CASTGVAGYGYTF	TGTGCCAGCACTGGGGTGGCGGGCTATGGCTACACCTTC
TRBJ2-2	TRBV6-4	-	-	CASSALADTGELFF	TGTGCCAGCAGTGCTCTGGCGGACACCGGGGAGCTGTTTTTT
TRBJ2-5	TRBV11-2	-	TRBD2	CASSPAGGWETQYF	TGTGCCAGCAGCCCAGCGGGGGGGTGGGAGACCCAGTACTTC
TRBJ2-7	TRBV11-2	-	-	CASSSGDWTWAYEQYF	TGTGCCAGCAGCTCGGGAGATTGGACCTGGGCCTACGAGCAGTACTTC
TRBJ1-1	TRBV5-1	-	-	CASSLFSDSNTEAFF	TGCGCCAGCAGCTTGTTTTCAGATAGTAACACTGAAGCTTTCTTT
TRBJ2-1	TRBV7-9	-	-	CASSLGGGEQFF	TGTGCCAGCAGCCTGGGAGGGGGTGAGCAGTTCTTC
TRBJ2-5	TRBV14	-	TRBD1	CASSQDVGDRGRETQYF	TGTGCCAGCAGCCAAGATGTGGGGGACAGGGGGCGAGAGACCCAGTACTTC
TRBJ2-1	TRBV6-4	once	-	CASSVSTWVYNEQFF	TGTGCCAGCAGTGTTTCAACTTGGGTTTACAATGAGCAGTTCTTC
TRBJ1-1	TRBV4-1	-	-	CASSQAPQGVTEAFF	TGCGCCAGCAGCCAAGCACCACAGGGAGTCACTGAAGCTTTCTTT
TRBJ2-1	TRBV7-8	-	TRBD1	CASSLTLTGDYIYEQFF	TGTGCCAGCAGCTTAACCTTAACAGGGGATTACATCTATGAGCAGTTCTTC
TRBJ2-1	TRBV9	-	-	CASSVEIYNEQFF	TGTGCCAGCAGCGTAGAGATTTACAATGAGCAGTTCTTC
TRBJ1-3	TRBV5-1	-	-	CASSTDARLSGNTIYF	TGCGCCAGCAGCACGGACGCCCGGCTTTCAGGAAACACCATATATTTT
TRBJ2-7	TRBV27	-	TRBD1	CASSQWTGSYEQYF	TGTGCCAGCAGTCAGTGGACAGGAAGCTACGAGCAGTACTTC
TRBJ1-1	TRBV13	-	-	CASSLEGHEIGNTEAFF	TGTGCCAGCAGCTTAGAGGGACATGAGATCGGGAACACTGAAGCTTTCTTT
TRBJ2-5	TRBV7-7	-	TRBD2	CASSLGLAGSETQYF	TGTGCCAGCAGCTTGGGACTAGCGGGGTCAGAGACCCAGTACTTC
TRBJ2-3	TRBV9	-	-	CASRKAFGDGDTQYF	TGTGCCAGCAGAAAAGCGTTCGGGGACGGCGATACGCAGTATTTT
TRBJ2-1	TRBV7-2	once	-	CAITTRDRPYNEQFF	TGTGCCATTACCACCCGAGACAGGCCATACAATGAGCAGTTCTTC
TRBJ1-1	TRBV15	-	-	CATSREAAGGNTEAFF	TGTGCCACCAGCAGAGAGGCCGCGGGGGGGAACACTGAAGCTTTCTTT
TRBJ1-1	TRBV30	-	-	CASWMGGHTEAFF	TGTGCCTCCTGGATGGGGGGCCACACTGAAGCTTTCTTT
TRBJ1-1	TRBV6-5	once	-	CASSYVRGNTEAFF	TGTGCCAGCAGTTACGTTCGGGGGAACACTGAAGCTTTCTTT
TRBJ2-3	TRBV4-2	once	TRBD2	CASSQARGGTDTQYF	TGTGCCAGCAGCCAGGCACGGGGGGGCACAGATACGCAGTATTTT
TRBJ2-7	TRBV27	-	TRBD1	CASSLAGQGYEQYF	TGTGCCAGCAGTTTAGCGGGACAGGGCTACGAGCAGTACTTC